These 14 T cell receptor beta chains were sequenced from one sample in a study of blood T cell repertoires in COVID-19. Repertoires were generated with immunoSEQ multiplex PCR, while TCRdb's copy carries only in-frame clones and drops some. The sample consists of fewer than 200,000 clones, 70% to 80% of them appearing once. The specimen was PBMCs or T cells enriched from blood (not recorded which). The receptors shown here come from a woman between 45 and 60 years old who had recovered from COVID-19.

The chain couples TRBV3-1 (or the pseudogene TRBV3-2) to TRBJ2-6, with D tentatively TRBD1 (5 bases). Trimming shortened V by 7 bases and J by 4 bases, and 17 bases separated the two germline ends. The CDR3 is 16 residues long. Germline CDR1 LGHDT, CDR2 YNNKEL (reference sequence). The CDR3 is CASTGLGTQGANVLTF. The CDR3 nucleotides read TGTGCCAGCACAGGGCTTGGCACCCAGGGGGCCAACGTCCTGACTTTC.

The rearrangement uses TRBV14 and TRBJ2-4; a weak D match, TRBD2 (6 bases). There are 15 residues in the CDR3. V was pared by 0 bases and J by 3 bases, with 9 bases between. Germline lookup yields CDR1 SGHDN and CDR2 FVKESK. CDR3 bases: TGTGCCAGCAGCCAAGATTGGGGGGACAAAAACATTCAGTACTTC. Translated: CASSQDWGDKNIQYF. Full variable domain (remainder filled in from reference TRBV14 and TRBJ2-4): EAGVTQFPSHSVIEKGQTVTLRCDPISGHDNLYWYRRVMGKEIKFLLHFVKESKQDESGMPNNRFLAERTGGTYSTLKVQPAELEDSGVYFCASSQDWGDKNIQYFGAGTRLSVL.

V is TRBV6-5 and J is TRBJ2-7; no clear D. Germline V CDR1 and CDR2: MNHEY, SVGAGI. V gave up 6 bases and J gave up 5 bases, with 11 bases separating them. The CDR3 spans 12 residues. CDR3 in DNA: TGTGCCAGCAGCACAGAAGTCAACGAGCAGTACTTC. Its protein product is CASSTEVNEQYF.

Only one count was recorded for this clone. This rearrangement joins TRBV7-2 to TRBJ2-1; the match to TRBD1 covers 9 bases. The CDR3 runs to 14 residues. Germline lookup yields CDR1 SGHTA and CDR2 FQGNSA. Losses at the gene ends were 3 bases for V and 6 bases for J; bases not matched to a gene: 3. The CDR3 sequence: CASSFRQGVNEQFF. In DNA, the CDR3 is TGTGCCAGCAGCTTTAGACAGGGGGTCAATGAGCAGTTCTTC.

The chain combines TRBV3-1 (or the pseudogene TRBV3-2) with TRBJ2-4; 10 bases are a match to TRBD2. Germline V CDR1 and CDR2: LGHDT, YNNKEL (reference sequence). CDR3 length: 15 residues. J was trimmed by 7 bases and V by 3 bases; bases with no gene match: 6. The CDR3 protein is CASSQALAGVNIQYF. DNA of the CDR3: TGTGCCAGCAGCCAGGCTCTAGCGGGAGTTAACATTCAGTACTTC.

This clone was seen only a few times. The rearrangement links TRBV7-9 to TRBJ2-5; 7 positions agree with TRBD1. CDR1 SEHNR and CDR2 FQNEAQ come from the germline V gene (reference sequence). This CDR3 spans 15 amino acids. V gave up 3 bases and J gave up 4 bases; unmatched junction bases: 8. This chain's CDR3 is CASSFTQTGLETQYF. The CDR3 DNA follows: TGTGCCAGCAGCTTTACACAGACAGGGCTAGAGACCCAGTACTTC. Filled out from reference TRBV7-9 and TRBJ2-5, the complete variable domain reads DTGVSQNPRHKITKRGQNVTFRCDPISEHNRLYWYRQTLGQGPEFLTYFQNEAQLEKSRLLSDRFSAERPKGSFSTLEIQRTEQGDSAMYLCASSFTQTGLETQYFGPGTRLLVL.

This clone turned up a few times. The V gene is TRBV6-5, the J gene TRBJ2-7; perhaps TRBD1 as D (5 bases). V was clipped by 6 bases and J by 3 bases, with 15 bases between them. The CDR3 spans 14 residues. Germline CDR1 MNHEY, CDR2 SVGAGI. CDR3 sequence: CASSLDGANYEQYF. In nucleotides, the CDR3 is TGTGCCAGCAGCCTGGATGGGGCGAACTACGAGCAGTACTTC.

The chain employs TRBV28 and TRBJ2-5; 9 bases are a match to TRBD2. The CDR3 runs to 15 residues. The germline V gene has CDR1 MDHEN and CDR2 SYDVKM. V gave up 2 bases and J gave up 5 bases; unmatched junction bases: 6. The chain's CDR3 is CASSLGSGSMETQYF. The CDR3 DNA follows: TGTGCCAGCAGTTTAGGTAGCGGGAGTATGGAGACCCAGTACTTC.

The rearrangement links TRBV18 to TRBJ2-3; D may be TRBD2 (5 bases). The CDR3 runs to 15 residues. CDR1 KGHSH and CDR2 LQKENI come from the germline V gene. Trimming cost V 6 bases and J 1 base, with 14 bases left between them. The CDR3 protein is CASSSGVVGTDTQYF. CDR3 DNA sequence: TGTGCCAGCTCTTCCGGGGTGGTTGGCACAGATACGCAGTATTTT.

The chain carries TRBV18 and TRBJ2-1, with 8 bases that match TRBD2. The CDR3 totals 15 residues. Germline V gives CDR1 KGHSH, CDR2 LQKENI. Trimming removed 6 bases from V and 10 bases from J; junction bases left unmatched: 14. The CDR3 DNA reads TGTGCCAGCTCGAAGAAGCGGGAGCGAGCCGGGGAGCAGTTCTTC. It yields the protein CASSKKRERAGEQFF.

V usage is TRBV18 and J usage is TRBJ2-2; 8 bases align to TRBD2. The V gene end was trimmed by 2 bases and the J gene end by 1 base; junction bases not matched to a gene: 6. Germline CDR1 KGHSH, CDR2 LQKENI. This CDR3 has 17 amino acids. The CDR3 protein is CASSPGVGLENTGELFF. CDR3 DNA: TGTGCCAGCTCACCAGGAGTGGGACTAGAGAACACCGGGGAGCTGTTTTTT.

The gene calls are TRBV7-9 and TRBJ2-5; D may be TRBD2 (6 bases). In germline, CDR1 is SEHNR, CDR2 FQNEAQ (reference sequence). The V end was cut by 4 bases, the J end by 4 bases, with 19 bases between. The CDR3 totals 16 residues. CDR3 in DNA: TGTGCCAGCAGCTCCTCTGTAGCGGTAACTTTAGAGACCCAGTACTTC. Translation gives CASSSSVAVTLETQYF.

In nucleotides, the CDR3 is TGTGCCAGCAGCTTCGGGACTACCCAAGAGACCCAGTACTTC. Encoded protein: CASSFGTTQETQYF. J is TRBJ2-5 and V is TRBV7-9, with TRBD2 matching 7 bases. Per the germline V gene, CDR1 is SEHNR and CDR2 is FQNEAQ (reference sequence). V trimming: 3 bases; J trimming: 1 base; junction bases outside the gene matches: 2. CDR3 length: 14 residues. The full variable domain, in which reference TRBV7-9 and TRBJ2-5 provide the parts outside the CDR3, is DTGVSQNPRHKITKRGQNVTFRCDPISEHNRLYWYRQTLGQGPEFLTYFQNEAQLEKSRLLSDRFSAERPKGSFSTLEIQRTEQGDSAMYLCASSFGTTQETQYFGPGTRLLVL.

The chain employs TRBV5-4 and TRBJ2-2; 13 bases line up with TRBD2. CDR3 length equals 17 residues. CDR1 and CDR2 from the germline V gene are SGHNT and YYREEE (reference sequence). V lost 4 bases, J lost 5 bases, and 8 bases stayed unmatched. CDR3 in DNA: TGTGCCAGCAGCCTTGACCTGACTAGCGGGAGGACCGGGGAGCTGTTTTTT. Translating gives CASSLDLTSGRTGELFF. Full variable domain (remainder filled in from reference TRBV5-4 and TRBJ2-2): ETGVTQSPTHLIKTRGQQVTLRCSSQSGHNTVSWYQQALGQGPQFIFQYYREEENGRGNFPPRFSGLQFPNYSSELNVNALELDDSALYLCASSLDLTSGRTGELFFGEGSRLTVL.